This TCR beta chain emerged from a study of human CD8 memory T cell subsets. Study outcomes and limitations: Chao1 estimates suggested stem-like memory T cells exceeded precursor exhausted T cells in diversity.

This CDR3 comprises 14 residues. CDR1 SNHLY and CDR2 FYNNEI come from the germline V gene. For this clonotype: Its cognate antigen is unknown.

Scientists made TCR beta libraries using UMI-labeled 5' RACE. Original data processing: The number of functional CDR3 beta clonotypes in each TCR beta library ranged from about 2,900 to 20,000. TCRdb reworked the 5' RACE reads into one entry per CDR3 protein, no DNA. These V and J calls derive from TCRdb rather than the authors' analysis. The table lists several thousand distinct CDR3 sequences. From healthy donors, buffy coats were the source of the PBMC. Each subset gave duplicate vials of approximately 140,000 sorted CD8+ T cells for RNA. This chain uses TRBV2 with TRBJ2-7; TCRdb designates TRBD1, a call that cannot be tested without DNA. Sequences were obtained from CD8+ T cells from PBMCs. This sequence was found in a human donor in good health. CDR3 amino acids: CARGGAGSSYEQYF.